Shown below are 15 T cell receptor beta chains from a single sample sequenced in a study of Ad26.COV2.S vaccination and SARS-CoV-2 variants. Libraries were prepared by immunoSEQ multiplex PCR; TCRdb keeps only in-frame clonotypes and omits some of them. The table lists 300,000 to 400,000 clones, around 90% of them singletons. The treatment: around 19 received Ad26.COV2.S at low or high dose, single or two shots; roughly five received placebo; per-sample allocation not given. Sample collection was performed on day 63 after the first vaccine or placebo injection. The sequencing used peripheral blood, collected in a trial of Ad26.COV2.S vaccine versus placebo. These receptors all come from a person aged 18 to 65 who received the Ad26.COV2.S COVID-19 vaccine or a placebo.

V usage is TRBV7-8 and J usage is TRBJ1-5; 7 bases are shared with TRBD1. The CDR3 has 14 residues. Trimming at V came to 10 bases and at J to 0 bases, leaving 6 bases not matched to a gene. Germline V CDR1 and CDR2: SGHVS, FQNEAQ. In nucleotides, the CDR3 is TGTGCCACGACGGGACAGAGTAGCAATCAGCCCCAGCATTTT. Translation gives CATTGQSSNQPQHF. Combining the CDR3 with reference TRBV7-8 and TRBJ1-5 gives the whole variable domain GAGVSQSPRYKVAKRGQDVALRCDPISGHVSLFWYQQALGQGPEFLTYFQNEAQLDKSGLPSDRFFAERPEGSVSTLKIQRTQQEDSAVYLCATTGQSSNQPQHFGDGTRLSIL.

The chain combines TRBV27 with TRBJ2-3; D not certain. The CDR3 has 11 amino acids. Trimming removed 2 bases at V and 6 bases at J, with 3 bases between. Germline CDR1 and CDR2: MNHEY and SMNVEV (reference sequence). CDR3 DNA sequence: TGTGCCAGCAGTTTAAGGGATACGCAGTATTTT. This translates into CASSLRDTQYF.

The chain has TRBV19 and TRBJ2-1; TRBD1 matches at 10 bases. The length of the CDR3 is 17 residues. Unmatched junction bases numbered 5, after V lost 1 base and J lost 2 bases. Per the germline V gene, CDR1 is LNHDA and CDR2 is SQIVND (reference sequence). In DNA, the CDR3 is TGTGCCAGTAGTATAGGACCGACAGGGGGCGCCTACAATGAGCAGTTCTTC. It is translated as CASSIGPTGGAYNEQFF.

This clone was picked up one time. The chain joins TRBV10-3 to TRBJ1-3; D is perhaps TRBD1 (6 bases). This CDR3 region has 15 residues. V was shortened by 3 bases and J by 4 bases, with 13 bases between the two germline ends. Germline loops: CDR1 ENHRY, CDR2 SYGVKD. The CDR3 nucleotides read TGTGCCATCAGTGAACCCGCAGGGGACGGAAACACCATATATTTT. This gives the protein CAISEPAGDGNTIYF.

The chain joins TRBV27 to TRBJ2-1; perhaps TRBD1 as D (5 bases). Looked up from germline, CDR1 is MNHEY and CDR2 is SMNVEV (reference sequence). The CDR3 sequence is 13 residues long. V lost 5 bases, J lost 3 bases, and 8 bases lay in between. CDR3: CASSETDYNEQFF. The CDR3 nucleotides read TGTGCCAGCAGTGAGACAGACTACAATGAGCAGTTCTTC.

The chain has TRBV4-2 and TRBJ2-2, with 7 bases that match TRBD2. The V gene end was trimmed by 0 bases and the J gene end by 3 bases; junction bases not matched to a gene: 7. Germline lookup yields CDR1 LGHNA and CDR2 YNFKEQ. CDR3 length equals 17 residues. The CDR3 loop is CASSQDSSGGYTGELFF. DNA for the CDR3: TGTGCCAGCAGCCAAGATAGTTCGGGGGGATACACCGGGGAGCTGTTTTTT.

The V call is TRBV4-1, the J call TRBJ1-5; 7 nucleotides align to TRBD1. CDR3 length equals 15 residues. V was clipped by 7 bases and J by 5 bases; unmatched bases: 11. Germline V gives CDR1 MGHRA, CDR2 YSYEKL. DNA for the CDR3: TGCGCCAGCACCCGAAAACTAACAGGGGATCAGCCCCAGCATTTT. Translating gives CASTRKLTGDQPQHF.

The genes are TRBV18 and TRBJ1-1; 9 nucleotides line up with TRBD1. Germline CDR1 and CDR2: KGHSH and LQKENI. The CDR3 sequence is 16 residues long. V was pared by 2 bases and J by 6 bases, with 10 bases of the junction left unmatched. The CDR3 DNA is TGTGCCAGCTCACCATTCCTGACAGGGGGAACGGCTGAAGCTTTCTTT. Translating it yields CASSPFLTGGTAEAFF.

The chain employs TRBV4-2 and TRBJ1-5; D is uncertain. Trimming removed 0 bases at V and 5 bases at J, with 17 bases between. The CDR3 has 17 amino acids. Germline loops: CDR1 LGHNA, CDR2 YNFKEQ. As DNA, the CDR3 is TGTGCCAGCAGCCAAGACTGGGGATCCTCAACCCATCAGCCCCAGCATTTT. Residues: CASSQDWGSSTHQPQHF.

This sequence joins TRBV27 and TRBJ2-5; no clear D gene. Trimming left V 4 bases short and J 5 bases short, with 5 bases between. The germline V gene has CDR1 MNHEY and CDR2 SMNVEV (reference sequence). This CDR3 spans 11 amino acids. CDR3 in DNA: TGTGCCAGCAGTTCCGGTGAGACCCAGTACTTC. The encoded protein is CASSSGETQYF.

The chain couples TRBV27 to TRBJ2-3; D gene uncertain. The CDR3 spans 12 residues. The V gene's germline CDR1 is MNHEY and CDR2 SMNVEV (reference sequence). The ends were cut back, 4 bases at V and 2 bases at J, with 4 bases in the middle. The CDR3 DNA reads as TGTGCCAGCAGTTCTTACACAGATACGCAGTATTTT. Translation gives CASSSYTDTQYF.

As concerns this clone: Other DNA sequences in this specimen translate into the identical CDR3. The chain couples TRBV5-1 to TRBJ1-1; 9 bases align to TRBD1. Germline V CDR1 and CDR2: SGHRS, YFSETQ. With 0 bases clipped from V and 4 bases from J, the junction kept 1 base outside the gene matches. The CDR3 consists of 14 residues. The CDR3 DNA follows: TGCGCCAGCAGCTTGGGACAGGGGGGCACTGAAGCTTTCTTT. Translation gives CASSLGQGGTEAFF. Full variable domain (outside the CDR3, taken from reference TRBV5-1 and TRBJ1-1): KAGVTQTPRYLIKTRGQQVTLSCSPISGHRSVSWYQQTPGQGLQFLFEYFSETQRNKGNFPGRFSGRQFSNSRSEMNVSTLELGDSALYLCASSLGQGGTEAFFGQGTRLTVV.

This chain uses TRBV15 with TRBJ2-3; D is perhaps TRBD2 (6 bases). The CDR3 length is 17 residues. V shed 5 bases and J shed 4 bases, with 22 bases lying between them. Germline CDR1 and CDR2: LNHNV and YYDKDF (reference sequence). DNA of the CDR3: TGTGCCACCAGCCCCCCTCGCGGCGGGGAGAACCCAGATACGCAGTATTTT. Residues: CATSPPRGGENPDTQYF. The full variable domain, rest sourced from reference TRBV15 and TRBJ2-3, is DAMVIQNPRYQVTQFGKPVTLSCSQTLNHNVMYWYQQKSSQAPKLLFHYYDKDFNNEADTPDNFQSRRPNTSFCFLDIRSPGLGDTAMYLCATSPPRGGENPDTQYFGPGTRLTVL.

As DNA, the CDR3 is TGTGCCAGCAGTTCGTTAGCGGGGGGCTCTTCCTACGAGCAGTACTTC. This encodes CASSSLAGGSSYEQYF. This chain joins TRBV6-5 and TRBJ2-7; 10 bases fit TRBD2. CDR1 MNHEY and CDR2 SVGAGI come from the germline V gene. The CDR3 spans 16 residues. V was pared by 4 bases and J by 1 base, with 7 bases of the junction left unmatched.

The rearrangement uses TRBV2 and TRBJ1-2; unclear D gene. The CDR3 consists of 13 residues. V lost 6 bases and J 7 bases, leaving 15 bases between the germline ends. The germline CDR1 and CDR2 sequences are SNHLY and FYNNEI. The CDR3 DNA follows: TGTGCCAGCAGCGTAATTGTAGGGTCTGGCTACACCTTC. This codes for CASSVIVGSGYTF.